Listed below are T cell receptor beta chains from one sample, sequenced in a study of cytomegalovirus exposure and HLA in healthy donors. The table came from immunoSEQ multiplex PCR; TCRdb's copy has only in-frame clones and leaves some out. The data hold roughly 82,000 clones, with 55% to 85% observed a single time. Input material: PBMCs. These receptors all stem from a woman aged 40 to 55 in good health and CMV-seropositive. The CDR3 runs from the conserved cysteine through the conserved F or W. D genes are given only for firm matches. Size values are once, few and many counts, or a class for expanded clones, and some rows have none.

J gene	clone size	D gene	V gene	CDR3 protein	CDR3 DNA
TRBJ1-5	NA	NA	TRBV28	CASIVTPYSNQPQHF	TGTGCCAGCATTGTCACTCCATATAGCAATCAGCCCCAGCATTTT
TRBJ2-7	NA	NA	TRBV5-1	CASSRGESSYEQYF	TGCGCCAGCAGCCGTGGGGAGAGCTCCTACGAGCAGTACTTC
TRBJ2-2	once	TRBD2	TRBV9	CASNAGSSGTGELFF	TGTGCCAGCAACGCAGGGTCTAGCGGGACCGGGGAGCTGTTTTTT
TRBJ1-1	NA	NA	TRBV19	CASSLLWNTEAFF	TGTGCCAGTAGTCTTTTATGGAACACTGAAGCTTTCTTT
TRBJ2-5	NA	TRBD2	TRBV5-6	CASSLGGGAEETQYF	TGTGCCAGCAGCTTGGGCGGGGGGGCTGAAGAGACCCAGTACTTC
TRBJ1-1	NA	NA	TRBV7-9	CASSIRGTEAFF	TGTGCCAGCAGCATCAGGGGAACTGAAGCTTTCTTT
TRBJ2-2	once	NA	TRBV30	CAWRKSGNTGELFF	TGTGCCTGGAGGAAATCAGGGAACACCGGGGAGCTGTTTTTT
TRBJ2-1	NA	NA	TRBV7-8	CASSVWETNYNEQFF	TGTGCCAGCAGCGTCTGGGAGACCAACTACAATGAGCAGTTCTTC
TRBJ2-7	NA	TRBD1	TRBV27	CASSRIGQGREQYF	TGTGCCAGCAGTAGAATCGGACAGGGACGGGAGCAGTACTTC
TRBJ2-1	NA	TRBD2	TRBV7-6	CASSPLASGGEQFF	TGTGCCAGCAGCCCCTTGGCTAGCGGGGGAGAGCAGTTCTTC
TRBJ2-3	few	TRBD2	TRBV19	CASSTTSGDTDTQYF	TGTGCCAGTAGTACAACTAGCGGGGACACAGATACGCAGTATTTT
TRBJ2-3	large	TRBD1	TRBV4-2	CASSQGLAGGLTDTQYF	TGTGCCAGCAGCCAAGGGTTAGCAGGGGGCCTGACAGATACGCAGTATTTT
TRBJ1-2	NA	NA	TRBV6-5	CASRAGGASHYGYTF	TGTGCCAGCCGTGCGGGAGGGGCTTCACACTATGGCTACACCTTC
TRBJ1-5	NA	TRBD1	TRBV2	CASRGTGGGNQPQHF	TGTGCCAGCAGAGGGACAGGGGGTGGCAATCAGCCCCAGCATTTT
TRBJ2-1	NA	TRBD2	TRBV5-1	CASSLVRSGGLSYNEQFF	TGCGCCAGCAGCTTGGTCCGTAGCGGGGGCCTCTCCTACAATGAGCAGTTCTTC
TRBJ2-7	NA	TRBD2	TRBV6-6	CASSPGGYEQYF	TGTGCCAGCAGTCCCGGGGGGTACGAGCAGTACTTC
TRBJ2-5	NA	NA	TRBV18	CASSPRQETQYF	TGTGCCAGCTCACCTCGGCAAGAGACCCAGTACTTC
TRBJ2-3	NA	TRBD2	TRBV5-8	CASSSTSGSDTQYF	TGTGCCAGCAGTTCCACTAGCGGCTCAGATACGCAGTATTTT
TRBJ2-5	NA	TRBD2	TRBV6-5	CASSYGTRETQYF	TGTGCCAGCAGCTACGGGACTAGAGAGACCCAGTACTTC
TRBJ2-7	NA	TRBD1	TRBV29-1	CSVEGTGVDYEQYF	TGCAGCGTTGAAGGGACAGGGGTGGACTACGAGCAGTACTTC
TRBJ2-7	NA	NA	TRBV29-1	CSVRSHSSYEQYF	TGCAGCGTTCGTTCCCACAGCTCCTACGAGCAGTACTTC
TRBJ1-2	few	NA	TRBV5-6	CASSFTGPQPYGYTF	TGTGCCAGCAGCTTCACAGGTCCCCAGCCTTATGGCTACACCTTC
TRBJ2-5	NA	NA	TRBV6-1	CASSQSIGSETQYF	TGTGCCAGCAGCCAAAGTATCGGTTCAGAGACCCAGTACTTC
TRBJ1-1	NA	NA	TRBV5-1	CASSLGSLNTEAFF	TGCGCCAGCAGCTTGGGCAGTCTGAACACTGAAGCTTTCTTT
TRBJ1-3	NA	NA	TRBV6-5	CASRTRSGNTIYF	TGTGCCAGCAGAACGCGCTCTGGAAACACCATATATTTT
TRBJ1-1	once	NA	TRBV28	CASSLGGGRILNTEAFF	TGTGCCAGCAGTTTGGGGGGAGGGCGGATTCTGAACACTGAAGCTTTCTTT
TRBJ1-5	NA	TRBD1	TRBV7-2	CASSSEGTGGPQHF	TGTGCCAGCAGCTCAGAAGGGACAGGAGGGCCCCAGCATTTT
TRBJ2-6	few	TRBD1	TRBV9	CASSGDSTGGANVLTF	TGTGCCAGCAGCGGGGACAGCACGGGTGGGGCCAACGTCCTGACTTTC
TRBJ2-3	once	NA	TRBV30	CAWSVWGAQVGQYF	TGTGCCTGGAGTGTATGGGGCGCCCAAGTTGGGCAGTATTTT
TRBJ2-2	NA	NA	TRBV30	CAWRRGPTGELFF	TGTGCCTGGAGAAGGGGCCCCACCGGGGAGCTGTTTTTT
TRBJ2-7	NA	TRBD1	TRBV5-4	CASSPTGGITYEQYF	TGTGCCAGCAGCCCCACAGGGGGGATTACCTACGAGCAGTACTTC
TRBJ2-7	once	NA	TRBV7-6	CASSLALAVPEQYF	TGTGCCAGCAGCTTAGCGTTGGCGGTCCCCGAGCAGTACTTC
TRBJ1-2	NA	NA	TRBV10-3	CAISEDRRNYGYTF	TGTGCCATCAGTGAGGACAGGAGAAACTATGGCTACACCTTC
TRBJ1-5	NA	NA	TRBV5-1	CASSLGFGVGAQPQHF	TGCGCCAGCAGCTTGGGATTTGGGGTTGGGGCTCAGCCCCAGCATTTT
TRBJ1-4	NA	NA	TRBV7-9	CASSPGQSYNEKLFF	TGTGCCAGCAGCCCCGGACAGTCTTACAATGAAAAACTGTTTTTT
TRBJ2-1	NA	TRBD2	TRBV19	CASSIGTSGGYNEQFF	TGTGCCAGTAGTATAGGGACTAGCGGGGGGTACAATGAGCAGTTCTTC
TRBJ2-3	NA	NA	TRBV18	CASSPLGTDTQYF	TGTGCCAGCTCACCACTCGGGACAGATACGCAGTATTTT
TRBJ1-2	NA	TRBD1	TRBV14	CASSHGTAYGYTF	TGTGCCAGCAGCCACGGGACAGCCTATGGCTACACCTTC
TRBJ1-1	NA	NA	TRBV28	CASSLWGGGAEAFF	TGTGCCAGCAGTTTATGGGGAGGGGGGGCGGAAGCTTTCTTT
TRBJ1-1	NA	TRBD1	TRBV6-5	CASSYRQGTEAFF	TGTGCCAGCAGTTACCGACAGGGAACTGAAGCTTTCTTT
TRBJ1-3	once	TRBD1	TRBV4-1	CASSQEPLSTGAGNTIYF	TGCGCCAGCAGCCAAGAGCCTTTATCGACAGGGGCTGGAAACACCATATATTTT
TRBJ1-2	few	NA	TRBV5-6	CASIRTDKNLNYGYTF	TGTGCCAGCATCCGGACAGATAAGAACCTTAACTATGGCTACACCTTC
TRBJ2-2	NA	NA	TRBV28	CASSLWTDTGELFF	TGTGCCAGCAGTCTGTGGACAGACACCGGGGAGCTGTTTTTT
TRBJ2-1	NA	TRBD1	TRBV29-1	CSVVSMGIYRGQFF	TGCAGCGTTGTTTCTATGGGGATTTACAGGGGGCAGTTCTTC
TRBJ2-1	NA	TRBD2	TRBV7-2	CASSLTSGKNLNEQFF	TGTGCCAGCAGCTTAACTAGCGGCAAGAATCTCAATGAGCAGTTCTTC
TRBJ1-5	NA	NA	TRBV19	CASSIDGNQPQHF	TGTGCCAGTAGTATAGACGGCAATCAGCCCCAGCATTTT
TRBJ2-3	once	TRBD2	TRBV9	CASSVRGGLGDTQYF	TGTGCCAGCAGCGTTCGGGGGGGCCTGGGAGATACGCAGTATTTT
TRBJ1-5	NA	NA	TRBV18	CASSPPGTYSNQPQHF	TGTGCCAGCTCGCCTCCGGGGACTTATAGCAATCAGCCCCAGCATTTT
TRBJ2-2	NA	TRBD2	TRBV4-2	CASSQETSGNTGELFF	TGTGCCAGCAGCCAAGAAACTAGCGGGAACACCGGGGAGCTGTTTTTT
TRBJ1-2	NA	NA	TRBV25-1	CASSEGGPMVDYGYTF	TGTGCCAGCAGTGAAGGTGGCCCCATGGTGGACTATGGCTACACCTTC
TRBJ1-6	NA	NA	TRBV6-6	CASIPTLEGYSPLHF	TGTGCCAGCATCCCAACTCTGGAGGGGTATTCACCCCTCCACTTT
TRBJ1-2	NA	NA	TRBV28	CASSFTGKNYGYTF	TGTGCCAGCAGTTTTACAGGGAAAAACTATGGCTACACCTTC
TRBJ2-7	NA	TRBD2	TRBV5-4	CASSHPASGSYEQYF	TGTGCCAGCAGCCATCCAGCTAGCGGGAGTTACGAGCAGTACTTC
TRBJ2-5	NA	TRBD2	TRBV5-4	CASSLVGAGAKGTQYF	TGTGCCAGCAGCCTTGTGGGAGCGGGGGCGAAGGGGACCCAGTACTTC
TRBJ1-4	few	NA	TRBV19	CASTRTVSDEKLFF	TGTGCCAGTACCCGGACAGTGAGCGATGAAAAACTGTTTTTT
TRBJ2-3	NA	NA	TRBV29-1	CSVVLDSSTDTQYF	TGCAGCGTTGTATTGGACAGCAGCACAGATACGCAGTATTTT
TRBJ1-5	NA	TRBD1	TRBV5-5	CASSGTGGNQPQHF	TGTGCCAGCAGTGGGACAGGGGGGAATCAGCCCCAGCATTTT
TRBJ1-1	once	TRBD1	TRBV7-8	CASSGQGAAVTEAFF	TGTGCCAGCAGCGGACAGGGGGCAGCGGTTACTGAAGCTTTCTTT
TRBJ1-1	NA	NA	TRBV9	CASSVRGDTEAFF	TGTGCCAGCAGCGTTCGGGGGGACACTGAAGCTTTCTTT